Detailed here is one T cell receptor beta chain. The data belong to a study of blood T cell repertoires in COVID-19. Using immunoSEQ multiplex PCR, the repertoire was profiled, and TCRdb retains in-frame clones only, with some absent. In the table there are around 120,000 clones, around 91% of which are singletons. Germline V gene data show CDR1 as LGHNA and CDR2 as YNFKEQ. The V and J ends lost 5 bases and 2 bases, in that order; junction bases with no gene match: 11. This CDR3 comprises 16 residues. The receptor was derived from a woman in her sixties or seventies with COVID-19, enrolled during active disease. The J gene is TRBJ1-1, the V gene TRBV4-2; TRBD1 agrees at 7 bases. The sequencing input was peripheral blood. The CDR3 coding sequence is TGTGCCAGCAGCGCCCTCCGGGGACAGATAAACACTGAAGCTTTCTTT. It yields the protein CASSALRGQINTEAFF.